Detailed here is one T cell receptor beta chain. As yet, its antigen is unknown. The record originates from a study of shared clonotypes between healthy human individuals. Study background: CD4 naive and CD4 memory each took three plates per donor, while CD8 naive took two and CD8 memory one. General observations from the study: In this cohort, only blood was sampled, and tissue repertoires likely differ. Compared with clonotypes that all four donors shared, non-shared clonotypes had lower generation probabilities. The represented genetic and exposure-history diversity was limited by the small number of donors.

Clones were sequenced by immunoSEQ multiplex PCR, and TCRdb holds only the in-frame ones, with some missing. Here the sample spans nearly 1,000,000 clones, about 80% being singletons. Germline loops: CDR1 SEHNR, CDR2 FQNEAQ (reference sequence). Germline trimming cut 1 base from V and 6 bases from J; bases unmatched to any gene: 7. The CDR3 spans 17 residues. The chain couples TRBV7-9 to TRBJ1-5, with TRBD1 matching over 12 bases. The receptor's source is a man between 18 and 35 years old in good health. Specimen: memory CD4+ T cells sorted from blood. Subset specified: CD45RA-negative fraction. The CDR3 loop reads CASSLGAGTGGRQPQHF. For the CDR3, the DNA is TGTGCCAGCAGCTTAGGGGCGGGGACAGGGGGCCGTCAGCCCCAGCATTTT.